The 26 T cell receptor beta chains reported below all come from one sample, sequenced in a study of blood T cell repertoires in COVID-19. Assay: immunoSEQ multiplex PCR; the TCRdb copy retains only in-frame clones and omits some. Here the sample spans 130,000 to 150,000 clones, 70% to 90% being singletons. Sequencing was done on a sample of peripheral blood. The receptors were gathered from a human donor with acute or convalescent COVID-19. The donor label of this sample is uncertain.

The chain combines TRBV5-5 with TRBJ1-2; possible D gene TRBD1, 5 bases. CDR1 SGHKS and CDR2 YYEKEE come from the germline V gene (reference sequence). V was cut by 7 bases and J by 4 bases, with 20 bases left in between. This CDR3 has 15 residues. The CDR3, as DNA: TGTGCCAGCGAAGGAGGTGGGCGGAGGGGCTATGGCTACACCTTC. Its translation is CASEGGGRRGYGYTF.

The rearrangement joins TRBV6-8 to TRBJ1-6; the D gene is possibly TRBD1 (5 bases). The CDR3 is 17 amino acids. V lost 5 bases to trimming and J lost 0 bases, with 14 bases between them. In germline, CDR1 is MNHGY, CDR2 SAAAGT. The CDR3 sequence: CASSPDIRSSYNSPLHF. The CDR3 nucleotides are TGTGCCAGCAGTCCGGACATTCGGAGCTCCTATAATTCACCCCTCCACTTT.

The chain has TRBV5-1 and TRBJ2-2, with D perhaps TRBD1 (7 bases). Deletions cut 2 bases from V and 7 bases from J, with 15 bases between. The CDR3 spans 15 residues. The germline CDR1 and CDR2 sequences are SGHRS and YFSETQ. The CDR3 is CASSFGQGGVGELFF. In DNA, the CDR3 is TGCGCCAGCAGCTTCGGGCAGGGGGGTGTCGGGGAGCTGTTTTTT.

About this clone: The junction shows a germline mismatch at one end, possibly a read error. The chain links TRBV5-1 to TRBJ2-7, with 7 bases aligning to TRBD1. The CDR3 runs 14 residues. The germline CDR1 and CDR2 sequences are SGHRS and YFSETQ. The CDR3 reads CASSLGDRAYEQCF. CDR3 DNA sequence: TGCGCCAGCAGCTTGGGGGACAGAGCATACGAGCAGTGCTTC.

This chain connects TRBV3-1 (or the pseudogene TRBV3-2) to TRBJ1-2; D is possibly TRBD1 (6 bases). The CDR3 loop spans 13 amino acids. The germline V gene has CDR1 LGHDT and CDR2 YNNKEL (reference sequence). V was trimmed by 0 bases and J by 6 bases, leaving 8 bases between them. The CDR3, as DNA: TGTGCCAGCAGCCAAGAAACAGGGAATGGCTACACCTTC. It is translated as CASSQETGNGYTF.

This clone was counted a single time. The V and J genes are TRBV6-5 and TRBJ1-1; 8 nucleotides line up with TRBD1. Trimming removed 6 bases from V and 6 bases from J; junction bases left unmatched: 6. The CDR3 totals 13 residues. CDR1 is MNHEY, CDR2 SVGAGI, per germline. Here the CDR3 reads CASSWQGAAEAFF. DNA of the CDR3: TGTGCCAGCAGCTGGCAGGGGGCAGCTGAAGCTTTCTTT.

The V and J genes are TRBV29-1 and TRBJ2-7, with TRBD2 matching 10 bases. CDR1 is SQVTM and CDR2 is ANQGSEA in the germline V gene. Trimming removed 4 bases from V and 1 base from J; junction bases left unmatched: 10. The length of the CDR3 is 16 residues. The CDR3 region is CSVVLLAGSESYEQYV. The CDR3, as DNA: TGCAGCGTTGTATTACTAGCGGGATCGGAGTCCTACGAGCAGTACGTC.

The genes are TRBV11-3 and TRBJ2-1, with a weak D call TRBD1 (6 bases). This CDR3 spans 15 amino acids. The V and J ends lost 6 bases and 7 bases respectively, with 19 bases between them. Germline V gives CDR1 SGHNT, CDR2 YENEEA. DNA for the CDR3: TGTGCCAGCAGTTCCTGGGGGCCTGGGGAAAATGAGCAGTTCTTC. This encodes CASSSWGPGENEQFF.

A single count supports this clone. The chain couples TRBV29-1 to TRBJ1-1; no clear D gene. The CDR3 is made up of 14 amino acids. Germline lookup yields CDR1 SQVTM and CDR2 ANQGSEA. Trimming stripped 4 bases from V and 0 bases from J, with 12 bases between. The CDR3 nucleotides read TGCAGCGTTGTGAGGGTTTTGATGAACACTGAAGCTTTCTTT. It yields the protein CSVVRVLMNTEAFF.

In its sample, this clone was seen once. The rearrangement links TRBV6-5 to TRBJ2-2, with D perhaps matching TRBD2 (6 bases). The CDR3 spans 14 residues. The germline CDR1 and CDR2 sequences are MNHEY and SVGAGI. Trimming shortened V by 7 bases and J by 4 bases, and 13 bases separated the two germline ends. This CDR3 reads CASNRKGLTGELFF. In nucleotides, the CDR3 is TGTGCCAGCAACAGAAAGGGACTCACCGGGGAGCTGTTTTTT.

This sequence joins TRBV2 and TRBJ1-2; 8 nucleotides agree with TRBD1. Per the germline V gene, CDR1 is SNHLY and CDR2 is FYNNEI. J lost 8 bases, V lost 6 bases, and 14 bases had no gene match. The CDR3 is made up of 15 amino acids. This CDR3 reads CASSRTGRDFGGYTF. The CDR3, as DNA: TGTGCCAGCAGCCGGACAGGGAGAGATTTCGGGGGCTACACCTTC.

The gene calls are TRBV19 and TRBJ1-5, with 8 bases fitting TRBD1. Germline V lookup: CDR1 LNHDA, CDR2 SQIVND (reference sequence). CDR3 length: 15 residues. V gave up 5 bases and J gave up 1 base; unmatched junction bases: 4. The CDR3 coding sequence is TGTGCCAGTAGTCCCGACAGGGGAAGCAATCAGCCCCAGCATTTT. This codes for CASSPDRGSNQPQHF.

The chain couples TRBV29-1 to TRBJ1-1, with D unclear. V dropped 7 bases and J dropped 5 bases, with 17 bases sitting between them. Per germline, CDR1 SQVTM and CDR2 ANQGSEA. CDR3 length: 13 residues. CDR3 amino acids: CSAPYQLGTEAFF. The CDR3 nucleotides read TGCAGCGCCCCGTACCAGCTCGGGACTGAAGCTTTCTTT. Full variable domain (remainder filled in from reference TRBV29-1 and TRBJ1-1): SAVISQKPSRDICQRGTSLTIQCQVDSQVTMMFWYRQQPGQSLTLIATANQGSEATYESGFVIDKFPISRPNLTFSTLTVSNMSPEDSSIYLCSAPYQLGTEAFFGQGTRLTVV.

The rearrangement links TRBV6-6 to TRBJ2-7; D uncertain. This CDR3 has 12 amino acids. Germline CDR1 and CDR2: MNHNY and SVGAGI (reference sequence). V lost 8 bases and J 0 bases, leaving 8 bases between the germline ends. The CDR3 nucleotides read TGTGCCAGCTGGGCAGACTCCTACGAGCAGTACTTC. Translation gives CASWADSYEQYF.

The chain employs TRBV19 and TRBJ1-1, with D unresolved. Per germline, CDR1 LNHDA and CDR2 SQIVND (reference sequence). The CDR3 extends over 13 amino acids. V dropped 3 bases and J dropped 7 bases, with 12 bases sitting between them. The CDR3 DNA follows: TGTGCCAGTAGTATCCTTGGTGAACTTGAAGCTTTCTTT. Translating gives CASSILGELEAFF. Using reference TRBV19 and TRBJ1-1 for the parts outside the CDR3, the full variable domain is DGGITQSPKYLFRKEGQNVTLSCEQNLNHDAMYWYRQDPGQGLRLIYYSQIVNDFQKGDIAEGYSVSREKKESFPLTVTSAQKNPTAFYLCASSILGELEAFFGQGTRLTVV.

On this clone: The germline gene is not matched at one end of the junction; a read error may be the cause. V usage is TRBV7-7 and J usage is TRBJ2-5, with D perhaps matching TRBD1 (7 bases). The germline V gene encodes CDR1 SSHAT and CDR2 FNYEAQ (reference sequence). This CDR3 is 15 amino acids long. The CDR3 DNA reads TGTGCTAGCAGCTTAGGGGGCGGGATACAAGAGACCCAGTACTTC. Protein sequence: CASSLGGGIQETQYF.

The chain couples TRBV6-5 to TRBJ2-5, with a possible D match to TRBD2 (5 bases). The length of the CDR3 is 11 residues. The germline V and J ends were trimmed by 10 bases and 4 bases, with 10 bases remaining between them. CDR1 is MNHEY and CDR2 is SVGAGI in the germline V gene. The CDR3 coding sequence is TGTGCCACCGGGGAATTAGAGACCCAGTACTTC. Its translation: CATGELETQYF.

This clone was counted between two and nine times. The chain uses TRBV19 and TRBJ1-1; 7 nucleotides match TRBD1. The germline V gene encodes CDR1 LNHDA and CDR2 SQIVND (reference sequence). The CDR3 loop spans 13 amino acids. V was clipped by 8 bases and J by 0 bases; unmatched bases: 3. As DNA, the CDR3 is TGTGCCAGTGTACAGGGGTTGAACACTGAAGCTTTCTTT. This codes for CASVQGLNTEAFF.

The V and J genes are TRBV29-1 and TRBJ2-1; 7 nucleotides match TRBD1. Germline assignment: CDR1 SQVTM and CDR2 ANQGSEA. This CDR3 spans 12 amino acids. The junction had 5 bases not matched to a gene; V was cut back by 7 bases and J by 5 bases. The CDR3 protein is CSALDRNNEQFF. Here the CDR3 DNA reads TGCAGCGCCCTGGACAGGAACAATGAGCAGTTCTTC.

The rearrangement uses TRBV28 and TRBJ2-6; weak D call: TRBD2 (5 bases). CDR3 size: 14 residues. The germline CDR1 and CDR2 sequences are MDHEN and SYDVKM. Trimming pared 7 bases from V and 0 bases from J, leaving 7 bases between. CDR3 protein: CASNRGSGANVLTF. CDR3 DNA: TGTGCCAGCAACCGGGGCTCTGGGGCCAACGTCCTGACTTTC.

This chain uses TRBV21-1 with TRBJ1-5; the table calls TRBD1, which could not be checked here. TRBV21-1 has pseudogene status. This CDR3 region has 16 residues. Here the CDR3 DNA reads TGTGCCAGCAGCAAAGTCCCAGGGGGCAAGGGACAGCCCCAGCATTTT. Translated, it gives CASSKVPGGKGQPQHF.

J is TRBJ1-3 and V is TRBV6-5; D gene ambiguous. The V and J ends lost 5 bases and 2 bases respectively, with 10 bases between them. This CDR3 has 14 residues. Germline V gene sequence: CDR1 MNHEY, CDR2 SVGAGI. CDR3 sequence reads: CASSTTGAGNTIYF. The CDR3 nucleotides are TGTGCCAGCAGTACCACTGGAGCTGGAAACACCATATATTTT.

CDR3 nucleotide sequence: TGTGCCAGCAGCGTAGGACAGGGGCAACAGATCGAAGCTTTCTTT. This encodes CASSVGQGQQIEAFF. The chain links TRBV9 to TRBJ1-1; 8 positions agree with TRBD1. The trim removed 0 bases at V and 8 bases at J, leaving 9 bases unmatched. The CDR3 has 15 residues. Germline CDR1 and CDR2: SGDLS and YYNGEE.

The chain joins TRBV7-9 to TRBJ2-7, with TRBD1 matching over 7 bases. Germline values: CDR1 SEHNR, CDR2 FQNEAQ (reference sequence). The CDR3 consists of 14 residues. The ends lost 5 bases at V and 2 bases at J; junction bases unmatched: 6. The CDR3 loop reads CASSATGTAYEQYF. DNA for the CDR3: TGTGCCAGCAGCGCGACAGGGACGGCCTACGAGCAGTACTTC.

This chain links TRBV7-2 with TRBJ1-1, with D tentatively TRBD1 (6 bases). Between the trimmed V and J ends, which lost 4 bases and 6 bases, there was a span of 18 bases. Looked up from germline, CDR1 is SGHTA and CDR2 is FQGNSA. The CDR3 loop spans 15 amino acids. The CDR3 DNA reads TGTGCCAGCAGCTCCCTAGGGGGATTTGTCTCTGAAGCTTTCTTT. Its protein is CASSSLGGFVSEAFF.

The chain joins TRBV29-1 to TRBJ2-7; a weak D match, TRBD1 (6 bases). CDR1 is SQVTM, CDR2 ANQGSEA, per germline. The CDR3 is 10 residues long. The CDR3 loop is CSVEDRSIRV. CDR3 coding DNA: TGCAGCGTAGAAGACAGGTCGATTCGCGTC.